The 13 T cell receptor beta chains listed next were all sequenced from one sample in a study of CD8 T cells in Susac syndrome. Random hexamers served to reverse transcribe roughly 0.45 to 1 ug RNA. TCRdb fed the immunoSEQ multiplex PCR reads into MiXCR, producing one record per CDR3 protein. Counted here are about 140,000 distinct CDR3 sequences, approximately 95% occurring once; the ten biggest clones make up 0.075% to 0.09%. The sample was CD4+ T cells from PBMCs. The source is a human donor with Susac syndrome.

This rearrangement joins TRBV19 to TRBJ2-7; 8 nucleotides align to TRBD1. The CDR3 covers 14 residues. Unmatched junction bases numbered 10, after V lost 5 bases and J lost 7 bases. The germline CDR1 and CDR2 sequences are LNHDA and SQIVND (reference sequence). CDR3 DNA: TGTGCCAGTAGTGCACAGGGGGAGTACGCGGAGCAGTACTTC. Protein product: CASSAQGEYAEQYF.

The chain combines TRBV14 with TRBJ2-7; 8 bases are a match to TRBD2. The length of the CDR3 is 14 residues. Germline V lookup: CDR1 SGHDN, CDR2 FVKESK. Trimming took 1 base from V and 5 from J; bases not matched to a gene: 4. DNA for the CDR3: TGTGCCAGCAGCCAAGCGGGAGGGCCCCACGAGCAGTACTTC. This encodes CASSQAGGPHEQYF.

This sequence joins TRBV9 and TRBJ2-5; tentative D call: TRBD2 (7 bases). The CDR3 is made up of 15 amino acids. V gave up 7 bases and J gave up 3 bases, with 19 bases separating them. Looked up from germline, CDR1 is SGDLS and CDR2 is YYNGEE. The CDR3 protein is CASAKGGGGKETQYF. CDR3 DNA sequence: TGTGCCAGCGCCAAGGGAGGGGGAGGGAAAGAGACCCAGTACTTC.

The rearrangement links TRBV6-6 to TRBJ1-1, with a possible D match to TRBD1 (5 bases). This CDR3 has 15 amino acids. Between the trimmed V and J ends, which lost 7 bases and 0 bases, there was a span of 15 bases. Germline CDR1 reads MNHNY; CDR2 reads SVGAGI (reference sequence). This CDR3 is CASIEQGLMNTEAFF. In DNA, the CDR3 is TGTGCCAGCATTGAGCAGGGTCTAATGAACACTGAAGCTTTCTTT.

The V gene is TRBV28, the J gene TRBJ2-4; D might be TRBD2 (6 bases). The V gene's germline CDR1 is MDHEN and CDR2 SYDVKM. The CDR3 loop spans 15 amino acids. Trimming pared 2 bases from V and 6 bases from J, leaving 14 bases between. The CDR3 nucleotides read TGTGCCAGCAGTTTAGGAGGGCCTGGGGGAAACATTCAGTACTTC. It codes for CASSLGGPGGNIQYF.

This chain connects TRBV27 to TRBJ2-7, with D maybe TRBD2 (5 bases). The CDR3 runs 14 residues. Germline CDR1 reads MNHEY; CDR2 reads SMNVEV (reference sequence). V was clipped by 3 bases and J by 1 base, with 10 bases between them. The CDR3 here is CASSFGMESYEQYF. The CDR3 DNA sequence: TGTGCCAGCAGTTTCGGGATGGAGTCCTACGAGCAGTACTTC.

CDR3 DNA sequence: TGTGCCAGCAGAGAGGAGACCCAGTACTTC. It encodes CASREETQYF. The rearrangement uses TRBV6-1 and TRBJ2-5; no definite D call. The germline V gene has CDR1 MNHNS and CDR2 SASEGT. This CDR3 region has 10 residues. Trimming stripped 6 bases from V and 5 bases from J, with 4 bases between.

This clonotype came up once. The CDR3 sequence is CSVEEVGGPQHF. DNA of the CDR3: TGCAGCGTTGAAGAAGTAGGAGGGCCCCAGCATTTT. The chain combines TRBV29-1 with TRBJ1-5; no reliable D call. The CDR3 runs to 12 residues. V was cut by 0 bases and J by 9 bases, with 9 bases left in between. Germline CDR1 and CDR2: SQVTM and ANQGSEA. Supplemented by reference TRBV29-1 and TRBJ1-5, the full variable domain reads SAVISQKPSRDICQRGTSLTIQCQVDSQVTMMFWYRQQPGQSLTLIATANQGSEATYESGFVIDKFPISRPNLTFSTLTVSNMSPEDSSIYLCSVEEVGGPQHFGDGTRLSIL.

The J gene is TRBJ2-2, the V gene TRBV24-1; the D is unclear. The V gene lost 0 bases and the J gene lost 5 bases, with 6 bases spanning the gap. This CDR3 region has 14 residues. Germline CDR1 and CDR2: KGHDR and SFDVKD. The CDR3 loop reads CATSDLQNTGELFF. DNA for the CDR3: TGTGCCACCAGTGATTTGCAGAATACCGGGGAGCTGTTTTTT.

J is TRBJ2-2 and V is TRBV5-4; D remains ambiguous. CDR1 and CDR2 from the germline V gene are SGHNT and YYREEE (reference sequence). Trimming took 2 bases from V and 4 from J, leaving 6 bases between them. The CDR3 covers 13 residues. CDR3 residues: CASSLQITGELFF. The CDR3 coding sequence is TGTGCCAGCAGCTTACAGATCACCGGGGAGCTGTTTTTT.

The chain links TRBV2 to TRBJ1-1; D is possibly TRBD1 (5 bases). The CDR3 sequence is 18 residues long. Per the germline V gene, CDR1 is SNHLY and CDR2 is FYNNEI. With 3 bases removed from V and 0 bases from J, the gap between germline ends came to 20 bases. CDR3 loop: CASSDGQGIPPVNTEAFF. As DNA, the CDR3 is TGTGCCAGCAGTGACGGTCAGGGTATCCCCCCAGTGAACACTGAAGCTTTCTTT. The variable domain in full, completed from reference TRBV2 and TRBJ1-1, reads EPEVTQTPSHQVTQMGQEVILRCVPISNHLYFYWYRQILGQKVEFLVSFYNNEISEKSEIFDDQFSVERPDGSNFTLKIRSTKLEDSAMYFCASSDGQGIPPVNTEAFFGQGTRLTVV.

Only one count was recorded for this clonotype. CDR3 in amino acids: CASSPSLTAFF. Written as DNA, the CDR3 is TGTGCCAGCAGTCCGAGCCTCACGGCTTTCTTT. The J gene is TRBJ1-1, the V gene TRBV12-3 or TRBV12-4, with D uncertain. The CDR3 runs 11 residues. V was shortened by 5 bases and J by 11 bases, with 12 bases between the two germline ends.

In DNA, the CDR3 is TGTGCCAGCAGTGAATATAGCGGGGGGGCAATGGACGAGCAGTACTTC. This translates into CASSEYSGGAMDEQYF. This rearrangement joins TRBV25-1 to TRBJ2-7; 11 bases align to TRBD2. In germline, CDR1 is MGHDK, CDR2 SYGVNS. V lost 0 bases and J lost 5; bases outside the gene matches: 6. The CDR3 runs 16 residues.